The T cell receptor beta chain under discussion was sequenced for a study of T cells in Graves' hyperthyroidism and ophthalmopathy. General observations from the study: Ophthalmopathy was predicted by the model a median of 6.5 months ahead of onset. The authors' 13 V-J model separated ophthalmopathy from stable hyperthyroidism.

The investigators amplified TCR beta CDR3 regions from RNA transcripts. Carried out on the TCR CDR3, a first-round RT-PCR used the HTBI primer set. One entry per CDR3 protein, called by TCRdb with MiXCR from the multiplex PCR reads. Of fewer than 500,000 distinct CDR3 sequences in the sample, less than 15% were seen once. This clonotype was observed a few times. Its antigen is not known. There are 13 residues in the CDR3. V dropped 3 bases and J dropped 4 bases, with 9 bases sitting between them. The V gene's germline CDR1 is MGHRA and CDR2 YSYEKL. The blood sample dates from first hyperthyroidism diagnosis, preceding any ophthalmopathy symptoms. PBMCs stemmed from 10 ml fresh peripheral blood.

The TCR originated in a man younger than 40 with Graves' hyperthyroidism that later progressed to Graves' ophthalmopathy. This chain joins TRBV4-1 and TRBJ2-5, with D unclear. Specimen: blood. The CDR3 here is CASSQLASETQYF. The CDR3 region has the DNA TGCGCCAGCAGCCAGTTAGCCTCAGAGACCCAGTACTTC.